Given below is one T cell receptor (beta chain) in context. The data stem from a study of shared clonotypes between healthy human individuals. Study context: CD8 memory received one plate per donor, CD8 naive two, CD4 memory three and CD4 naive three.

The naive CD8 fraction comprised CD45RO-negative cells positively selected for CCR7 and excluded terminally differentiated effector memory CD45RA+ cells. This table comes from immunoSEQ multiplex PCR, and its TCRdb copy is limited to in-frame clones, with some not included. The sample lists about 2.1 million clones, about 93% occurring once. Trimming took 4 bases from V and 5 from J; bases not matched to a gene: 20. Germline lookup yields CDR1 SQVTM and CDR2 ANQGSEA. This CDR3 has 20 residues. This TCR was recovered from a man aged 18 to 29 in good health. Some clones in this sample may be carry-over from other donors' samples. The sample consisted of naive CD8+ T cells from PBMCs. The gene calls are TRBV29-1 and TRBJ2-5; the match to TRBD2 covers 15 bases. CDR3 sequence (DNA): TGCAGCGTTGGGGGCATGGTTGCAGGGGGACTAGCGGGAGGTCCGGAGACCCAGTACTTC. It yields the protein CSVGGMVAGGLAGGPETQYF.